A single TCR beta chain is shown here with its context. Its antigen is still unknown. This record belongs to a study of T cells after yellow fever vaccination. The wider study: SMART-Seq v4 Ultra Low Input handled preparation of low-cell-number fractions.

For TCR, cDNA came from 5'RACE template switching, which added a universal primer site and UMIs. TCRdb processed the 5' RACE reads anew with MiXCR; each CDR3 protein has one entry. The table records 600,000 to 750,000 distinct CDR3 sequences, about 12% of them present only once. V was trimmed by 6 bases and J by 1 base, leaving 9 bases between them. CDR3 length: 13 amino acids. The germline CDR1 and CDR2 sequences are ENHRY and SYGVKD. The study's findings and limits: Re-detected after boosting: most primary clones, 96% of CD4 and 80% to 90% of CD8.

The sequence derives from a young man who received the YFV17D yellow fever vaccine. Sequenced material: PBMCs, taken on the day of the yellow fever booster vaccination. The J gene is TRBJ1-1, the V gene TRBV10-3; D is undetermined. CDR3 DNA sequence: TGTGCCATCAGATTCTCGGGGAACACTGAAGCTTTCTTT. It encodes CAIRFSGNTEAFF.